This T cell receptor beta chain was found in a study of PD-L1 blockade in urothelial cancer. Turning to the study itself: Twenty-five out of 29 patients were men whose urothelial cancer was bladder-origin.

The CDR3 contains 12 residues. The germline V gene encodes CDR1 LNHDA and CDR2 SQIVND (reference sequence). V was pared by 5 bases and J by 9 bases, with 11 bases between. The table came from immunoSEQ multiplex PCR; TCRdb's copy has only in-frame clones and leaves some out. In the table there are about 82,000 clones, 85% to 95% of which are singletons. The material was PBMCs, obtained around atezolizumab (anti-PD-L1) treatment. This sequence originates from a man aged 55 to 70 with urothelial cancer. The J gene is TRBJ1-5, the V gene TRBV19; no definite D call. CDR3 amino acids: CASSDSLWPQHF. The CDR3, as DNA: TGTGCCAGTAGTGACTCTTTGTGGCCCCAGCATTTT.